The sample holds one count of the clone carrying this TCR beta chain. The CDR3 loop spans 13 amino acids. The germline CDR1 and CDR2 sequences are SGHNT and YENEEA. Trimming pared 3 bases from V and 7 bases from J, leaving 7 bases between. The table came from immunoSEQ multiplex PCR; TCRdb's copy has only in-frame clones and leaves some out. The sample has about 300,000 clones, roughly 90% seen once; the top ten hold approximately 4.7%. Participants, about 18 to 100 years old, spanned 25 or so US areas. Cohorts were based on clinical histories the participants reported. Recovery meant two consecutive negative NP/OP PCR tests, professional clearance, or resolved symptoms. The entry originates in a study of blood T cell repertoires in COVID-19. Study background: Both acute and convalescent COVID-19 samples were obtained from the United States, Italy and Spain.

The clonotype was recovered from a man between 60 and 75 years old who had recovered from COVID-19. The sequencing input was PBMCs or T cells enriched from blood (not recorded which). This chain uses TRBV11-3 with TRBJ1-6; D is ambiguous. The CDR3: CASSFGQNSPLHF. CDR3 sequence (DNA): TGTGCCAGCAGCTTTGGCCAGAATTCACCCCTCCACTTT.